This is a list of T cell receptor beta chains from one sample in a study of blood T cell repertoires in COVID-19. TCRdb's table, derived via immunoSEQ multiplex PCR, lists solely in-frame clones and lacks some. This sample has over 80,000 clones, with 90% found just once. The sequencing input was peripheral blood. These receptors came from a man between 60 and 75 years old with acute or convalescent COVID-19. Both conserved end residues are part of each CDR3. Each record gives: CDR3 DNA, CDR3 protein, V gene, clone size, D gene, J gene. A D gene is named only where the DNA matches it firmly. Clone size is shown for a subset of rows, as once, few, many or a class of expanded clone.

DNA: TGTGCCAGTAGTTCGAGGACTAGCTCCTACAATGAGCAGTTCTTC
CDR3: CASSSRTSSYNEQFF
V: TRBV19
size: .
D: TRBD2
J: TRBJ2-1

DNA: TGTGCCAGCAGCCCGGCCGGGACTATGGGAAGGAGCTCCTACGAGCAGTACTTC
CDR3: CASSPAGTMGRSSYEQYF
V: TRBV7-2
size: .
D: TRBD2
J: TRBJ2-7

DNA: TGTGCCACCAGAGGGACAGGGGTTGGTCAGCCCCAGCATTTT
CDR3: CATRGTGVGQPQHF
V: TRBV24-1
size: once
D: TRBD1
J: TRBJ1-5

DNA: TGCGCCAGCAGCCGGACCACAGGGGGCGCAGGCAATGAAAAACTGTTTTTT
CDR3: CASSRTTGGAGNEKLFF
V: TRBV5-1
size: .
D: TRBD1
J: TRBJ1-4

DNA: TGCGCCAGCAGTGAACATGGAAACACCATATATTTT
CDR3: CASSEHGNTIYF
V: TRBV10-2
size: .
D: .
J: TRBJ1-3

DNA: TGTGCCAGCAGGCGATCAGGGTTGGGGGAGCTGTTTTTT
CDR3: CASRRSGLGELFF
V: TRBV6-5
size: .
D: .
J: TRBJ2-2

DNA: TGTGCCAGCAGCCCCCGGGGTAGCGGGACAGATACGCAGTATTTT
CDR3: CASSPRGSGTDTQYF
V: TRBV3-1/TRBV3-2
size: .
D: TRBD2
J: TRBJ2-3

DNA: TGTGCCAGCAGTTTCCCCGAGAAACGCACCGGGGAGCTGTTTTTT
CDR3: CASSFPEKRTGELFF
V: TRBV28
size: .
D: .
J: TRBJ2-2

DNA: TGTGCCAGCAGTTACGCCGGACTAGCGGGCGAGCAGTACTTC
CDR3: CASSYAGLAGEQYF
V: TRBV6-5
size: .
D: TRBD2
J: TRBJ2-7

DNA: TGTGCCAGCAGCCCTCGGACAGGTGATAATTCACCCCTCCACTTT
CDR3: CASSPRTGDNSPLHF
V: TRBV5-4
size: few
D: TRBD1
J: TRBJ1-6

DNA: TGTGCCAGTAGGACCCCGGGACAGGGGACAGATACGCAGTATTTT
CDR3: CASRTPGQGTDTQYF
V: TRBV19
size: once
D: TRBD1
J: TRBJ2-3

DNA: TGTGCCAGCAGATGGACAGGGGAGGTCACTGAAGCTTTCTTT
CDR3: CASRWTGEVTEAFF
V: TRBV27
size: .
D: TRBD1
J: TRBJ1-1

DNA: TGTGCCAGCAATTCCGGGACAGGGGGACGAGAGACCCAGTACTTC
CDR3: CASNSGTGGRETQYF
V: TRBV6-6
size: .
D: TRBD1
J: TRBJ2-5

DNA: TGCGCCAGCAGCTTTAGCGGGAAACAGTTCTTC
CDR3: CASSFSGKQFF
V: TRBV5-1
size: .
D: TRBD2
J: TRBJ2-1

DNA: TGTGCCAGCAGTATACAGGGGGCCCTCAATCAGCCCCAGCATTTT
CDR3: CASSIQGALNQPQHF
V: TRBV6-2/TRBV6-3
size: .
D: TRBD1
J: TRBJ1-5

DNA: TGTGCCACCAGCAGCACCGGGACAGCTAATGAAAAACTGTTTTTT
CDR3: CATSSTGTANEKLFF
V: TRBV15
size: once
D: TRBD1
J: TRBJ1-4

DNA: TGTGCCAGCAGCGCCGGACAGATTAATGAAAAACTGTTTTTT
CDR3: CASSAGQINEKLFF
V: TRBV9
size: .
D: .
J: TRBJ1-4

DNA: TGCGCCAGCAGCCCCGGCAGTGTCGGGAGTACAGAGACCCAGTACTTC
CDR3: CASSPGSVGSTETQYF
V: TRBV5-1
size: .
D: .
J: TRBJ2-5

DNA: TGTGCCAGCAGCTTAGTTCTTAATGAAAAACTGTTTTTT
CDR3: CASSLVLNEKLFF
V: TRBV11-3
size: .
D: .
J: TRBJ1-4

DNA: TGTGCCAGCAGCTTAGAAGGGACAGCAACTAATGAAAAACTGTTTTTT
CDR3: CASSLEGTATNEKLFF
V: TRBV7-9
size: once
D: TRBD1
J: TRBJ1-4

DNA: TGTGCCACCAGCAGAGACGCGGCTTACGAGCAGTACTTC
CDR3: CATSRDAAYEQYF
V: TRBV15
size: .
D: .
J: TRBJ2-7

DNA: TGTGCCAGCAGCGACGACAACTACAATGAGCAGTTCTTC
CDR3: CASSDDNYNEQFF
V: TRBV6-6
size: .
D: .
J: TRBJ2-1

DNA: TGTGCCAGCAGCGGCCGGGACAGGGGGCGTATACCCTACAATGAGCAGTTCTTC
CDR3: CASSGRDRGRIPYNEQFF
V: TRBV9
size: .
D: TRBD1
J: TRBJ2-1

DNA: TGTGCCAGCTCAACAGACAGGGCTTCCGGGGAGCTGTTTTTT
CDR3: CASSTDRASGELFF
V: TRBV18
size: .
D: TRBD1
J: TRBJ2-2

DNA: TGTGCCAGCAGTTATGACAGGGGGGGTCAGCCCCAGCATTTT
CDR3: CASSYDRGGQPQHF
V: TRBV5-5
size: .
D: TRBD1
J: TRBJ1-5

DNA: TGCGCCAGCAGCCAAGATGGGATGGGAGGAGAGACCCAGTACTTC
CDR3: CASSQDGMGGETQYF
V: TRBV4-1
size: .
D: .
J: TRBJ2-5

DNA: TGTGCCAGCAGGGACAGAGCCTCTAATGAAAAACTGTTTTTT
CDR3: CASRDRASNEKLFF
V: TRBV28
size: .
D: .
J: TRBJ1-4

DNA: TGTGCCAGCAGCTCCCGCCGGGAAGGACAGCCCCAGCATTTT
CDR3: CASSSRREGQPQHF
V: TRBV5-5
size: .
D: .
J: TRBJ1-5

DNA: TGCAGCATAGGACAGGGCTACGAGCAGTACTTC
CDR3: CSIGQGYEQYF
V: TRBV29-1
size: .
D: TRBD1
J: TRBJ2-7

DNA: TGTGCCAGCAGTTACCGCCGGGACAGGGGACCCTACGAGCAGTACTTC
CDR3: CASSYRRDRGPYEQYF
V: TRBV6-5
size: .
D: TRBD1
J: TRBJ2-7

DNA: TGTGCCAGTAGTATAGGCGGTGGGGGCCTCAGGAGCTATGGCTACACCTTC
CDR3: CASSIGGGGLRSYGYTF
V: TRBV19
size: once
D: .
J: TRBJ1-2

DNA: TGTGCCTGGAGTGCTGAGACTGGAAACACCATATATTTT
CDR3: CAWSAETGNTIYF
V: TRBV30
size: .
D: .
J: TRBJ1-3